Listed below are T cell receptor beta chains from one sample, sequenced in a study of OX40 agonist ivuxolimab in advanced cancers. Repertoires were generated with immunoSEQ multiplex PCR, while TCRdb's copy carries only in-frame clones and drops some. In the table there are some 110,000 clones, less than 95% of which are singletons. The starting material was CD4+ or CD8+ T cells sorted from blood, obtained in a trial of the OX40 agonist ivuxolimab. The origin of the receptors is an adult with an advanced solid tumor such as melanoma, head and neck, liver or kidney cancer. The CDR3 runs from the conserved cysteine through the conserved F or W. The D gene is left open where the match is weak.

NA,TRBV5-5,CASSLAPGPPFQPQHF
NA,TRBV15,CATSREGGGQFF
NA,TRBV29-1,CSVERGNTIYF
NA,TRBV2,CASSEAFWGRPSTNEKLFF
NA,TRBV11-2,CASSWTVQETQYF
TRBD2,TRBV7-9,CASRPWASGVVEQYF
NA,TRBV30,CAWNPPRGARYGNEQFF
NA,TRBV6-1,CASIQDSNQPQHF
TRBD2,TRBV9,CASSVGASGVYEQFF
NA,TRBV19,CASSTSGGKQYF
NA,TRBV6-5,CASKADNYGYTF
TRBD1,TRBV18,CASSPKGGFNTGELFF
NA,TRBV6-6,CASSDSTYGYTF
TRBD1,TRBV30,CAWSGTGNNQPQHF
TRBD2,TRBV4-2,CASSQELTSGGADTQYF
TRBD1,TRBV2,CASTGDRLNTEAFF
NA,TRBV27,CASSRIRTSNTGELFF
TRBD1,TRBV28,CASGGTGPYGYTF
NA,TRBV5-1,CASSVQVGNTEAFF
NA,TRBV7-2,CASSSHQGKGEQYF
TRBD2,TRBV9,CASSVATRGDNEQFF
TRBD1,TRBV5-1,CASSPGQGGREQYF
NA,TRBV10-2,CASSEAEFYEQYF
NA,TRBV19,CASNPVSSGNTIYF
TRBD1,TRBV7-9,CASSSGTGTLNTIYF
NA,TRBV7-9,CASSLTTGDGYTF
TRBD1,TRBV6-5,CASGEGDRSTGLHF
TRBD1,TRBV9,CASSVGTAANTGELFF
NA,TRBV30,CAWGPYGRATYGYTF
NA,TRBV27,CASSLWAEETEAFF
NA,TRBV7-2,CASSFGRGDQPQHF
TRBD2,TRBV14,CASSPRLAGGETQYF
TRBD2,TRBV5-5,CASSLTSGGAWNEQFF
TRBD2,TRBV10-1,CASSSTSGGAQGTQYF
NA,TRBV6-5,CASSDSFGGGYTF
NA,TRBV9,CASSPHPGAALTEAFF
NA,TRBV7-3,CASSPTGSEPQHF
NA,TRBV29-1,CSVEAGLNEKLFF
NA,TRBV18,CASSPPGGIKNYGYTF